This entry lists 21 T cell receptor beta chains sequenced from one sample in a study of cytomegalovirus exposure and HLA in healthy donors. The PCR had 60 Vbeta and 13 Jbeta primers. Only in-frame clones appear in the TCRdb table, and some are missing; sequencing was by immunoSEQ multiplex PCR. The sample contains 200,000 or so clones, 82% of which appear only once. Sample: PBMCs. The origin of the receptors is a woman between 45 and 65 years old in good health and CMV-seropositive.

The CDR3 bases are TGTGCCAGCAGTCCTAATACGGACACCGGGGAGCTGTTTTTT. Amino acid sequence: CASSPNTDTGELFF. The chain recombines TRBV7-2 with TRBJ2-2; D call uncertain. With 6 bases removed from V and 3 bases from J, the gap between germline ends came to 11 bases. Germline V gives CDR1 SGHTA, CDR2 FQGNSA. The CDR3 covers 14 residues.

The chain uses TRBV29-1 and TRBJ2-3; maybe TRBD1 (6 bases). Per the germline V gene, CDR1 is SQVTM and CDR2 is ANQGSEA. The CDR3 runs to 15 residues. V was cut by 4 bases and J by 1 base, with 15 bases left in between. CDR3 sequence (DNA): TGCAGCGTTGCGACCTGGGGGCAAGGCACAGATACGCAGTATTTT. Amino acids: CSVATWGQGTDTQYF.

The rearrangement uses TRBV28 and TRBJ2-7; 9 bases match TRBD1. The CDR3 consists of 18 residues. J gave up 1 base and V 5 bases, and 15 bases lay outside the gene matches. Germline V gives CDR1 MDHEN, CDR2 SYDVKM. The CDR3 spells CASSTSSMDRGGSYEQYF. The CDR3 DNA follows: TGTGCCAGCAGTACATCCTCCATGGACAGGGGAGGGTCCTACGAGCAGTACTTC.

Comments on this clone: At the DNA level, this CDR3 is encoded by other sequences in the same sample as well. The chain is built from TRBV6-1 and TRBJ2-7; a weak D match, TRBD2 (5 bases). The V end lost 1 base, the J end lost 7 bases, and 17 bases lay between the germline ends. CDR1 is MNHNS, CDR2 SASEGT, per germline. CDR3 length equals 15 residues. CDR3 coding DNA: TGTGCCAGCAGTGAAGACAGCGGATGGGTGTATGAGCAGTACTTC. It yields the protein CASSEDSGWVYEQYF.

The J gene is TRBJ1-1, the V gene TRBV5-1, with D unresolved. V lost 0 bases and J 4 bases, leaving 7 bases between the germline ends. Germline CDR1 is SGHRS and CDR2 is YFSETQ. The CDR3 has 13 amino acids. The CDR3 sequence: CASSLVVSTEAFF. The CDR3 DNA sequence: TGCGCCAGCAGCTTGGTTGTCAGCACTGAAGCTTTCTTT.

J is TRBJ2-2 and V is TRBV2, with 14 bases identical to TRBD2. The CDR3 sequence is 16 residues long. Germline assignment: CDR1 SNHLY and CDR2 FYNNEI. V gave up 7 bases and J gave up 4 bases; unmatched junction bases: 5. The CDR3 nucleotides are TGTGCCAGCACCGGGACTAGCGGGGGCATCACCGGGGAGCTGTTTTTT. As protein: CASTGTSGGITGELFF.

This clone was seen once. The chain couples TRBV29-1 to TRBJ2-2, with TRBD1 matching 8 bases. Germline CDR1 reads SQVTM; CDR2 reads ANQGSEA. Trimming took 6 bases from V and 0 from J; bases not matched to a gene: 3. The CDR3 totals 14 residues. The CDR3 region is CSVGQGSNTGELFF. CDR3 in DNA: TGCAGCGTCGGACAGGGCTCGAACACCGGGGAGCTGTTTTTT.

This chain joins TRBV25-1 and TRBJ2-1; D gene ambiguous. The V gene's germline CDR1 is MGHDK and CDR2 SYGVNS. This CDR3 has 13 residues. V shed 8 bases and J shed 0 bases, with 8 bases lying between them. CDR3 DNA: TGTGCCAGCTGTGGCGGCTCCTACAATGAGCAGTTCTTC. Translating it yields CASCGGSYNEQFF.

The CDR3 coding sequence is TGTGCCAGTAGTGAGCTGCCGGGTAACACTGAAGCTTTCTTT. This sequence encodes CASSELPGNTEAFF. The chain is built from TRBV19 and TRBJ1-1, with no clear D. CDR1 and CDR2 (germline): LNHDA, SQIVND (reference sequence). The V end was cut by 5 bases, the J end by 2 bases, with 12 bases between. The CDR3 runs 14 residues.

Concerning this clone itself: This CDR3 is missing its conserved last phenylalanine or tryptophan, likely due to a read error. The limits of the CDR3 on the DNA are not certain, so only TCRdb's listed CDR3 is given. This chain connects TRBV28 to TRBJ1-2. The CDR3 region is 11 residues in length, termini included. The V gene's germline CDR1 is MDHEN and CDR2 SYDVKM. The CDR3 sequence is CASSYYSYLHL.

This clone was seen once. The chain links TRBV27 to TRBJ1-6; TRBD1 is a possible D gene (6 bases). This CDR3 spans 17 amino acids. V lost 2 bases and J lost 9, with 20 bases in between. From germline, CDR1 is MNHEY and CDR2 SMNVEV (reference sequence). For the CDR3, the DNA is TGTGCCAGCAGTTTACAACAGGGAGCCTATATTCCTTCACCCCTCCACTTT. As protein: CASSLQQGAYIPSPLHF.

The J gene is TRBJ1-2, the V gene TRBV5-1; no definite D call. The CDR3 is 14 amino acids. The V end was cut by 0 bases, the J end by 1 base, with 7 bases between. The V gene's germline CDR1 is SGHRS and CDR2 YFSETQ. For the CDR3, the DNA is TGCGCCAGCAGCTTGGCCACAAATAACTATGGCTACACCTTC. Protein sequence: CASSLATNNYGYTF.

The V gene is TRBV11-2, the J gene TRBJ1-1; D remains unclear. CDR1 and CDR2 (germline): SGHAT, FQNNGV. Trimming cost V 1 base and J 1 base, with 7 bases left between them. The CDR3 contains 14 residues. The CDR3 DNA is TGTGCCAGCAGCTTAGTGGGCCGGAACACTGAAGCTTTCTTT. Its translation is CASSLVGRNTEAFF.

The CDR3 spells CASSLSRQDGSEKLFF. In DNA, the CDR3 is TGTGCCAGCAGCTTATCTCGACAGGACGGAAGTGAAAAACTGTTTTTT. The chain recombines TRBV7-9 with TRBJ1-4, with D maybe TRBD1 (6 bases). V was clipped by 2 bases and J by 7 bases, with 17 bases between them. In germline, CDR1 is SEHNR, CDR2 FQNEAQ (reference sequence). This CDR3 has 16 amino acids.

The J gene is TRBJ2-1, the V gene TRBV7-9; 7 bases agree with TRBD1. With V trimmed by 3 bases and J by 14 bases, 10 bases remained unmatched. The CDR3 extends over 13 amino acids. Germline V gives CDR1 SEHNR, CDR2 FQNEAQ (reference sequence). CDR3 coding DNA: TGTGCCAGCAGCTTCGACCCGACAGGGACAAAGTTCTTC. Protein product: CASSFDPTGTKFF.

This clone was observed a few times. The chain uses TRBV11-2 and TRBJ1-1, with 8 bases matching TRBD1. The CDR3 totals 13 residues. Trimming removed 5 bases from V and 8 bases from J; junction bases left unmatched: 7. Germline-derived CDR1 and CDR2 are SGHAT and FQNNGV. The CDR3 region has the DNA TGTGCCAGCAGCCGCCAGGGGGCAACCGAAGCTTTCTTT. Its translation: CASSRQGATEAFF.

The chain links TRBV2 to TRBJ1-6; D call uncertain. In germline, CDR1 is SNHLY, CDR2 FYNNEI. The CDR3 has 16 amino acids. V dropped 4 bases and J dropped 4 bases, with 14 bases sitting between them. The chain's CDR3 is CASSGQAPSYNSPLHF. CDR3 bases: TGTGCCAGCAGTGGCCAGGCCCCATCGTATAATTCACCCCTCCACTTT.

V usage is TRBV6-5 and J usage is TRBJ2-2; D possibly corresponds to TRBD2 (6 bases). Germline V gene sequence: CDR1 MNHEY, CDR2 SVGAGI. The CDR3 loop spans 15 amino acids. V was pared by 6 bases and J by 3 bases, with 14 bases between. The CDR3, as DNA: TGTGCCAGCAGCGGGGCTAGCGACTACACCGGGGAGCTGTTTTTT. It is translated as CASSGASDYTGELFF.

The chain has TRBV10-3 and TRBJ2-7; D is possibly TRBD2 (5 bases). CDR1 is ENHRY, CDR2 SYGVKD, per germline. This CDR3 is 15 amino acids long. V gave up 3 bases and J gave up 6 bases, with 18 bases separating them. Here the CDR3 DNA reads TGTGCCATCAGTGAAACAGAGGGCAAACGGGGCGAGCAGTACTTC. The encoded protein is CAISETEGKRGEQYF.

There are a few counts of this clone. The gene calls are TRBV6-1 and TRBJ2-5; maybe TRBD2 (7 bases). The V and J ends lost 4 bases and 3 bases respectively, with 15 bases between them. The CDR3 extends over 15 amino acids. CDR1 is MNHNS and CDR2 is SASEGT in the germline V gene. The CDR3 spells CASSAQGGMKETQYF. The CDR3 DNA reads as TGTGCCAGCAGTGCACAGGGAGGGATGAAAGAGACCCAGTACTTC.

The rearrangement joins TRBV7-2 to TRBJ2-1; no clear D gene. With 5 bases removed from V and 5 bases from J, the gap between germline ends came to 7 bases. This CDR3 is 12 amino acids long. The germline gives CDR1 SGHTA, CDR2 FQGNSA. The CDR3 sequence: CASSPQNNEQFF. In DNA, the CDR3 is TGTGCCAGCAGCCCCCAGAACAATGAGCAGTTCTTC.